This T cell receptor (beta chain) is drawn from a study of blood T cell repertoires in COVID-19 (dated by TCRdb to the early 2020s). Context from the whole study: Samples from collaborators originated in the United States, Italy and Spain and spanned both the acute and convalescent phases of COVID-19. The sample metadata nearly always contained a de-identified subject ID, COVID-19 status, age in years and sex. The dataset comprised deeply sampled blood TCRbeta repertoires from subjects exposed to, actively infected with, or recovered from COVID-19. Where available, HLA class I and class II types were obtained from metadata supplied by the sample provider rather than from assay-based typing. The repertoires were released in a freely available public database meant as a resource for research on the immune response to SARS-CoV-2. The material from the prospective study consisted of cDNA or gDNA derived from T cells, B-cell-depleted T cells, or PBMCs. Samples were obtained from the ongoing ImmuneRACE study (first 160 participants) and from 1,000 to 1,500 subjects provided by 6 global collaborators.

Points on this clone: No antigen is known for it. No base qualities exist here, and no much larger clone lies one base off it.

TCRbeta CDR3 regions were amplified from genomic DNA by means of the immunoSEQ Assay, a bias-controlled multiplex PCR. From the authors' description of their analysis: Nucleated cell counts per sample were estimated from amplification of reference gene primers within the assay. To quantify the absolute abundance of each unique TCRbeta CDR3 rearrangement, sequence reads were collapsed and filtered. For each sample, productive Simpson clonality was calculated as the square root of Simpson's diversity index across productive rearrangements. Held by TCRdb, this immuneACCESS table contains in-frame sequences only and omits some clones. Under half of the omission traces to an unresolved V gene where checked; the cause of the rest is unknown. The V and J calls and clone size were taken over from that table, and D and trimming were inferred from the DNA. This sample lists around 80,000 clones; 70% to 75% were detected once. The top ten hold over 5.5% of the sample.

The germline V gene supplies CDR1 SGHTA and CDR2 FQGNSA. Germline trimming amounts to 0 bases on V and 4 bases on J, with 5 as the count of junction bases outside the gene matches. The CDR3, cysteine through phenylalanine, is 16 amino acids long. CDR3 DNA only is kept here, 48 bases in frame from base 1. Whole blood was collected in K2EDTA tubes by collaborating institutions according to the institutions' own protocols. For TCRbeta analysis, collaborators shipped samples in one of three forms: frozen whole blood, isolated PBMCs, or DNA extracted from either of those sample types. The paper as a whole reports these results and caveats: The quantity of clinical and demographic metadata differed by source and by participant and was supplied without curation.

The origin of this receptor is a man aged 50 to 59 with active or convalescent COVID-19. Input material: peripheral blood. The rearranged chain carries TRBV7-2 and TRBJ2-2; 7 of the junction bases match TRBD2. The CDR3 here reads CASSLAPGLRTGELFF. The nucleotide sequence is TGTGCCAGCAGCTTAGCGCCGGGACTACGCACCGGGGAGCTGTTTTTT.